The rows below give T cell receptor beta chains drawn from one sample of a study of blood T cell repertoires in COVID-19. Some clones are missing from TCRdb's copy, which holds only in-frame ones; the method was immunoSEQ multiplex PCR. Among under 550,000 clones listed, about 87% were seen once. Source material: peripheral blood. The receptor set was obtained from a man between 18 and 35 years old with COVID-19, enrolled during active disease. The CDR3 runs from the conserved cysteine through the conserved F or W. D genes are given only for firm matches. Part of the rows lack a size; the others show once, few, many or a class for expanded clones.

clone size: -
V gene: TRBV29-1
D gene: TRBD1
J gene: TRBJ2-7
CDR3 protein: CSVWGDREYEQYF
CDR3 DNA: TGCAGCGTCTGGGGGGACAGGGAATACGAGCAGTACTTC

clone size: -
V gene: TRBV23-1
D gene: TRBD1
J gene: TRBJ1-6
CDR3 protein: CASSHQGDFQMYRSSYNSPLHF
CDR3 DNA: TGCGCCAGCAGTCATCAGGGGGACTTCCAAATGTATCGGAGCTCCTATAATTCACCCCTCCACTTT

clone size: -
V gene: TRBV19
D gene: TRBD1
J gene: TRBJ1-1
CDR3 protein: CASRTKDRVRVGEAFF
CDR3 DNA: TGTGCCAGTAGAACAAAGGACAGGGTAAGGGTTGGTGAAGCTTTCTTT

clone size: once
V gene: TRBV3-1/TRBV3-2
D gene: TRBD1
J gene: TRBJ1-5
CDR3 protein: CASSPGTGGGGNQPQHF
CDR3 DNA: TGTGCCAGCAGCCCGGGGACAGGGGGTGGGGGCAATCAGCCCCAGCATTTT

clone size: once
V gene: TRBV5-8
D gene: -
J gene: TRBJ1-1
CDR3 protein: CASSFEKGLAFF
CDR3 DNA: TGTGCCAGCAGCTTTGAAAAGGGGTTAGCTTTCTTT

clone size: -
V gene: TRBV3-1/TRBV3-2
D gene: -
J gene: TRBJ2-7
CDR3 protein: CASSQEGGSYEQYF
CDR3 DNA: TGTGCCAGCAGCCAAGAAGGGGGCTCCTACGAGCAGTACTTC

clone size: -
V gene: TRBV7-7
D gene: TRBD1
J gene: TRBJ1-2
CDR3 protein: CASSLGTGSDYGYTF
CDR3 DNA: TGTGCCAGCAGCTTAGGGACAGGATCGGACTATGGCTACACCTTC

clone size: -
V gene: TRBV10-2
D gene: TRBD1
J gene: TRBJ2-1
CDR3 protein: CASNRDRGRLNEQFF
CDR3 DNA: TGCGCCAGCAATCGGGACAGGGGGAGGTTAAATGAGCAGTTCTTC

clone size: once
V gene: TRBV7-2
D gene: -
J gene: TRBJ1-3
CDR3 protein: CASQTGGGSNTIYF
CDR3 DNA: TGTGCCAGCCAGACCGGAGGAGGTAGCAACACCATATATTTT

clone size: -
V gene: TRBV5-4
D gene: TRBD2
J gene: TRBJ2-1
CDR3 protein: CASSLAGAKSNEQFF
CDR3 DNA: TGTGCCAGCAGCCTAGCGGGAGCGAAATCCAATGAGCAGTTCTTC

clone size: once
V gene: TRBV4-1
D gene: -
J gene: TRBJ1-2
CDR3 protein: CASSNRPGEWTGYTF
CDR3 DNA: TGCGCCAGCAGCAACCGCCCAGGGGAGTGGACTGGCTACACCTTC

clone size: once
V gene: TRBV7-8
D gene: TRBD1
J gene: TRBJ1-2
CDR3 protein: CASSEGTGSGYTF
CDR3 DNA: TGTGCCAGCAGCGAGGGGACAGGGTCTGGCTACACCTTC

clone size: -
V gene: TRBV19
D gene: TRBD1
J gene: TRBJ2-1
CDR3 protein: CASRKGEGAWAYNEQFF
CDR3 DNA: TGTGCCAGTAGGAAAGGCGAGGGGGCGTGGGCCTACAATGAGCAGTTCTTC

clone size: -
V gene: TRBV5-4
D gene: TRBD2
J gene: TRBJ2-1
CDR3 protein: CASSPGTSNEQFF
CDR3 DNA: TGTGCCAGCAGCCCCGGGACTAGCAATGAGCAGTTCTTC

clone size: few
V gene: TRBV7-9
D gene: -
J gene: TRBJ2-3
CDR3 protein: CASSQPSGRTQYF
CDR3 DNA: TGTGCCAGCAGCCAACCCTCGGGGAGGACGCAGTATTTT

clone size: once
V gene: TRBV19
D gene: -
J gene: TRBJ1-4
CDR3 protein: CASSTHPTNEKLFF
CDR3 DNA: TGTGCCAGTAGTACACACCCAACAAATGAAAAACTGTTTTTT

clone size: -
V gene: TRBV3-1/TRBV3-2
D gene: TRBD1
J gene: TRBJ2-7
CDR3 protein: CASSQDRDRGALGEQYF
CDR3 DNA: TGTGCCAGCAGCCAAGATCGGGACAGGGGGGCCCTTGGGGAGCAGTACTTC

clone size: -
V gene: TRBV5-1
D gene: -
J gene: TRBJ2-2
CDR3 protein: CASRDKSNTGELFF
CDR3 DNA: TGCGCCAGCAGGGACAAATCGAACACCGGGGAGCTGTTTTTT

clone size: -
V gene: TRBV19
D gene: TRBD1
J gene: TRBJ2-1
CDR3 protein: CASSDAWDRDEQFF
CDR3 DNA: TGTGCCAGTAGTGACGCCTGGGACAGGGATGAGCAGTTCTTC

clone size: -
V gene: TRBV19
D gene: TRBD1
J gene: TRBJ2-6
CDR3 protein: CASKKLTGGDPFSSGANVLTF
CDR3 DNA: TGTGCCAGTAAGAAGTTAACAGGGGGCGATCCGTTTAGCTCTGGGGCCAACGTCCTGACTTTC

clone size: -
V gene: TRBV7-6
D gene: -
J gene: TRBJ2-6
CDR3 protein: CASSLGAGSGANVLTF
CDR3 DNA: TGTGCCAGCAGCTTAGGGGCTGGGTCTGGGGCCAACGTCCTGACTTTC

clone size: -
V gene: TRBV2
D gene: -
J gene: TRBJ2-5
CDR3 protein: CASASAGIETQYF
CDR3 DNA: TGTGCCAGCGCCTCGGCAGGGATAGAGACCCAGTACTTC

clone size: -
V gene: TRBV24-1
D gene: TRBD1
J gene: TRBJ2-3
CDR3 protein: CATSDGRGLDTQYF
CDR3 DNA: TGTGCCACCAGTGATGGTAGGGGGCTCGATACGCAGTATTTT

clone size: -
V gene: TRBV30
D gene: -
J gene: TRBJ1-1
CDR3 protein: CAWSVSSTEAFF
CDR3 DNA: TGTGCCTGGAGTGTCTCCAGTACTGAAGCTTTCTTT

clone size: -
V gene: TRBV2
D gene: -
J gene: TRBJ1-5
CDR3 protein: CASREGLRGGSNQPQHF
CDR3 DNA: TGTGCCAGCAGGGAGGGGTTAAGGGGTGGAAGCAATCAGCCCCAGCATTTT

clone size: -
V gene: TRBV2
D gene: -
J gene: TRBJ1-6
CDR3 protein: CASGLGNSPLHF
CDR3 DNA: TGTGCCAGCGGACTAGGAAATTCACCCCTCCACTTT

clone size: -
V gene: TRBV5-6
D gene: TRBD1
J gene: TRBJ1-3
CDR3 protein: CASSPRQGSGNTIYF
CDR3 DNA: TGTGCCAGCAGCCCGAGACAGGGCTCTGGAAACACCATATATTTT

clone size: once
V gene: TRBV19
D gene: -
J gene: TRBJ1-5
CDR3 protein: CASSRYAVRNQPQHF
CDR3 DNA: TGTGCCAGTAGTAGGTACGCGGTACGAAATCAGCCCCAGCATTTT

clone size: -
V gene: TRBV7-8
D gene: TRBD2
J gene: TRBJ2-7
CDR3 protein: CASRRSASGSYYEQYF
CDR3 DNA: TGTGCCAGCAGAAGATCGGCTAGCGGATCATACTACGAGCAGTACTTC

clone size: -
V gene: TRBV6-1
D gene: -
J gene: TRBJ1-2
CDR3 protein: CASSEPGSDYGYTF
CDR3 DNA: TGTGCCAGCAGTGAACCCGGGAGCGACTATGGCTACACCTTC

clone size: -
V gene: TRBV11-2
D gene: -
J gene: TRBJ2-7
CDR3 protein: CASSFSYEQYF
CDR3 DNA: TGTGCCAGCAGCTTTTCTTACGAGCAGTACTTC

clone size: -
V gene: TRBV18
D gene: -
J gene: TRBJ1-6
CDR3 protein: CASSPNGPSGGNSPLHF
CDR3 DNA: TGTGCCAGCTCACCGAACGGCCCCTCGGGCGGGAATTCACCCCTCCACTTT

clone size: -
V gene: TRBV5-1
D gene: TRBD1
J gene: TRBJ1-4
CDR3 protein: CASSVQGAVSEKLFF
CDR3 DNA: TGCGCCAGCAGCGTACAGGGGGCAGTGAGTGAAAAACTGTTTTTT

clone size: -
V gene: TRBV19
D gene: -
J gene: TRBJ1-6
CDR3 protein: CASSMGEDSPLHF
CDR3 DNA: TGTGCCAGTAGTATGGGGGAGGATTCACCCCTCCACTTT

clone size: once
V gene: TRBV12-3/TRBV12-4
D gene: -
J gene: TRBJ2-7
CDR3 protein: CASSHGTGQYF
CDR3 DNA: TGTGCCAGCAGCCACGGAACGGGGCAGTACTTC

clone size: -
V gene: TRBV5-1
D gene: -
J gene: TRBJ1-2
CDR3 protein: CASSRDGGNGYTF
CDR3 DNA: TGCGCCAGCAGCCGGGACGGGGGGAATGGCTACACCTTC

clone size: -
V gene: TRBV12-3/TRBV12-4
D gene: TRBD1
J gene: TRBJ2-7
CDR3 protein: CASSSGTEYEQYF
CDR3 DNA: TGTGCCAGCAGCTCCGGGACAGAGTACGAGCAGTACTTC

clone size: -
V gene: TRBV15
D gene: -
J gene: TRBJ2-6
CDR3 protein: CATSRRPGISGANVLTF
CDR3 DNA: TGTGCCACCAGCAGAAGACCGGGTATTTCTGGGGCCAACGTCCTGACTTTC

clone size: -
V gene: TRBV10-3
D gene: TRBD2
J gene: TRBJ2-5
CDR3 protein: CAISESLAGGQTQYF
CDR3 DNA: TGTGCCATCAGTGAGTCGCTAGCGGGGGGTCAGACCCAGTACTTC

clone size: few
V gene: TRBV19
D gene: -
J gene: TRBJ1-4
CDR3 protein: CASSITGTNEKLFF
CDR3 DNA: TGTGCCAGTAGTATTACGGGAACTAATGAAAAACTGTTTTTT

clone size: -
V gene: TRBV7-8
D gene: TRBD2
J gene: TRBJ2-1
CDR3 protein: CASSLDRIAGNEQFF
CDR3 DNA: TGTGCCAGCAGCTTAGACCGTATAGCGGGAAATGAGCAGTTCTTC

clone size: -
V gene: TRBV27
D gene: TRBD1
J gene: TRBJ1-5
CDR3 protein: CASSLQGAAPQHF
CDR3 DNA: TGTGCCAGCAGTCTTCAGGGGGCCGCGCCCCAGCATTTT

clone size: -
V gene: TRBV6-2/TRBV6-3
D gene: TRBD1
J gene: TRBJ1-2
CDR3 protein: CASSYTGAAYGYTF
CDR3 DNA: TGTGCCAGCAGTTACACAGGGGCGGCCTATGGCTACACCTTC

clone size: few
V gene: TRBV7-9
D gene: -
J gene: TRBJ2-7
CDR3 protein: CASSLGGNYEQYF
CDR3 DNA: TGTGCCAGCAGCTTAGGGGGCAACTACGAGCAGTACTTC

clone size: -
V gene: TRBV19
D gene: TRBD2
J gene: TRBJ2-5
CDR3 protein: CASSRGVLAGGPGETQYF
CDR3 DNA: TGTGCCAGTAGCCGAGGTGTACTAGCGGGAGGGCCTGGGGAGACCCAGTACTTC

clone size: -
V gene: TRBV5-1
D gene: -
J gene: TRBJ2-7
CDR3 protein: CASSPTQGNEQYF
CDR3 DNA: TGCGCCAGCAGCCCGACCCAGGGGAACGAGCAGTACTTC

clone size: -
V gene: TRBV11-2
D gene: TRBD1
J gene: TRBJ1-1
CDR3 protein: CASSAVGQGSTEAFF
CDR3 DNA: TGTGCCAGCAGCGCCGTGGGACAGGGGAGCACTGAAGCTTTCTTT

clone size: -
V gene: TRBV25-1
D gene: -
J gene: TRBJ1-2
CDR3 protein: CASSEVAGRRGYTF
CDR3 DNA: TGTGCCAGCAGTGAAGTGGCAGGGAGGCGCGGCTACACCTTC